This T cell receptor beta chain is drawn from a study of blood T cell repertoires in COVID-19. About the research overall: Whether acute or convalescent, the COVID-19 samples came from the United States, Italy and Spain.

The CDR3 contains 15 residues. CDR1 and CDR2 (germline): LNHDA, SQIVND (reference sequence). Germline trimming cut 3 bases from V and 5 bases from J; bases unmatched to any gene: 6. In the authors' methods: Reference gene primer amplification in the assay estimated nucleated cell counts. Generated by immunoSEQ multiplex PCR, the TCRdb table keeps only in-frame clones and is missing some. V and J calls and clone size are those listed in that table; D and trimming were worked out from the DNA. The table has 200,000 to 250,000 clones, roughly 82% seen once. Input material: peripheral blood. The chain employs TRBV19 and TRBJ2-3, with TRBD2 matching 9 bases. The receptor was derived from a middle-aged man with active or convalescent COVID-19. The CDR3 DNA sequence: TGTGCCAGTAGTATGTTGCTAGCGGGATTAGATACGCAGTATTTT. Protein sequence: CASSMLLAGLDTQYF.